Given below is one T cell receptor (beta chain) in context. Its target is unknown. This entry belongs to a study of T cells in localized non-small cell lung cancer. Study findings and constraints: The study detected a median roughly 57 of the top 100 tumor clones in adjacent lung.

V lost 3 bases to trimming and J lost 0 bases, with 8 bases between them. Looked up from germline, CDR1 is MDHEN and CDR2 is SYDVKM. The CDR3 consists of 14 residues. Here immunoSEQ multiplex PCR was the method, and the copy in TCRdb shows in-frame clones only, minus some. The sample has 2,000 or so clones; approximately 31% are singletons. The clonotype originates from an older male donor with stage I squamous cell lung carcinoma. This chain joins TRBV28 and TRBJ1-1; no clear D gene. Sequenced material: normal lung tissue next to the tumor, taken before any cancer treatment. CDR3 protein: CASSFGVLNTEAFF. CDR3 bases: TGTGCCAGCAGTTTCGGGGTTTTGAACACTGAAGCTTTCTTT.